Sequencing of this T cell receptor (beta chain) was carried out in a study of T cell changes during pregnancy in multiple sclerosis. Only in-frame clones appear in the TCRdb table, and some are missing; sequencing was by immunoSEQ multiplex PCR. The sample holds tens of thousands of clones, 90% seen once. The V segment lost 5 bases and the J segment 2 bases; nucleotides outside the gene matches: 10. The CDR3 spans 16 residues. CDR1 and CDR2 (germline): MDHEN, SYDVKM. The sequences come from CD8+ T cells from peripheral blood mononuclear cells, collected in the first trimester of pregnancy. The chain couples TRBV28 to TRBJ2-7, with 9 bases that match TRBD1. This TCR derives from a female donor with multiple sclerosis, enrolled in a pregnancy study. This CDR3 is CASSRITGQGTYEQYF. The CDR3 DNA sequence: TGTGCCAGCAGTAGAATCACGGGACAGGGTACCTACGAGCAGTACTTC.